The text below deals with one T cell receptor (beta chain). TCRdb's copy holds only in-frame clones and misses some; the assay was immunoSEQ multiplex PCR. Among approximately 90,000 clones, roughly 80% were seen once, and the ten largest hold roughly a fifth. The CDR3 totals 11 residues. The germline V gene encodes CDR1 GTSNPN and CDR2 SVGIG (reference sequence). The V gene lost 0 bases and the J gene lost 10 bases, with 6 bases spanning the gap. The data were obtained in a study of control samples from healthy donors and cancer patients. Sequences were obtained from blood. The TCR sequence derives from a man under 40 in good health. The chain combines TRBV30 with TRBJ1-4, with D uncertain. CDR3 nucleotides: TGTGCCTGGAGTGTACCCGGAAAACTGTTTTTT. This codes for CAWSVPGKLFF.